This is a list of T cell receptor beta chains from one sample in a study of cytomegalovirus exposure and HLA in healthy donors. Using immunoSEQ multiplex PCR, the repertoire was profiled, and TCRdb retains in-frame clones only, with some absent. The sample has 150,000 to 200,000 clones; roughly 79% are singletons. Sequenced input: PBMCs. The receptors originated from a woman in her thirties in good health and CMV-seropositive. The CDR3 runs from the conserved cysteine through the conserved F or W. The D gene is left open where the match is weak. The size of a clone is reported for some rows only, either as once, few or many, or as a class for expanded clones.

D: TRBD1
J: TRBJ2-5
size: NA
V: TRBV7-8
CDR3: CASSPAGTGSSETQYF
DNA: TGTGCCAGCAGCCCGGCCGGGACAGGGAGCTCAGAGACCCAGTACTTC

D: NA
J: TRBJ1-5
size: NA
V: TRBV7-8
CDR3: CASSFGGPGSNQPQHF
DNA: TGTGCCAGCAGCTTCGGTGGGCCAGGGAGCAATCAGCCCCAGCATTTT

D: TRBD1
J: TRBJ1-3
size: NA
V: TRBV9
CDR3: CASSAKTGSGNTIYF
DNA: TGTGCCAGCAGCGCCAAGACAGGGTCTGGAAACACCATATATTTT

D: TRBD1
J: TRBJ2-5
size: few
V: TRBV9
CDR3: CASSVGGQVETQYF
DNA: TGTGCCAGCAGCGTAGGGGGACAGGTGGAGACCCAGTACTTC

D: NA
J: TRBJ1-1
size: few
V: TRBV6-5
CDR3: CASSYFEGAEAFF
DNA: TGTGCCAGCAGTTACTTCGAGGGTGCTGAAGCTTTCTTT

D: TRBD1
J: TRBJ2-5
size: NA
V: TRBV28
CDR3: CASSPPTGLETQYF
DNA: TGTGCCAGCAGTCCTCCGACAGGGTTGGAGACCCAGTACTTC

D: NA
J: TRBJ1-1
size: NA
V: TRBV5-1
CDR3: CASRQGLHRGTEAFF
DNA: TGCGCCAGCAGACAAGGGCTTCATCGGGGGACGGAAGCTTTCTTT

D: NA
J: TRBJ2-7
size: NA
V: TRBV4-1
CDR3: CASSHAGVTYEQYF
DNA: TGCGCCAGCAGCCATGCCGGGGTTACCTACGAGCAGTACTTC

D: NA
J: TRBJ1-4
size: NA
V: TRBV27
CDR3: CASRDLANEKLFF
DNA: TGTGCCAGCAGGGACTTGGCTAATGAAAAACTGTTTTTT

D: TRBD2
J: TRBJ2-3
size: NA
V: TRBV28
CDR3: CATTGGGTDTQYF
DNA: TGTGCCACCACGGGGGGGGGCACAGATACGCAGTATTTT

D: NA
J: TRBJ1-5
size: NA
V: TRBV6-5
CDR3: CATPDRFSNQPQHF
DNA: TGTGCCACCCCGGACAGATTTAGCAATCAGCCCCAGCATTTT

D: TRBD1
J: TRBJ1-5
size: NA
V: TRBV30
CDR3: CAWSLGTGDNQPQHF
DNA: TGTGCCTGGAGTCTCGGGACAGGGGACAATCAGCCCCAGCATTTT

D: NA
J: TRBJ2-2
size: NA
V: TRBV19
CDR3: CASSIGPGRLAGELFF
DNA: TGTGCCAGTAGTATAGGGCCAGGGAGGTTGGCCGGGGAGCTGTTTTTT

D: TRBD1
J: TRBJ1-5
size: NA
V: TRBV4-1
CDR3: CASSQVSRGYNQPQHF
DNA: TGCGCCAGCAGCCAAGTCTCCAGGGGGTACAATCAGCCCCAGCATTTT

D: NA
J: TRBJ1-1
size: NA
V: TRBV5-1
CDR3: CASSLTELTEAFF
DNA: TGCGCCAGCAGCTTGACAGAATTGACTGAAGCTTTCTTT

D: TRBD1
J: TRBJ1-4
size: NA
V: TRBV2
CDR3: CASQGARNEKLFF
DNA: TGTGCCAGTCAGGGGGCAAGAAACGAAAAACTGTTTTTT

D: TRBD1
J: TRBJ1-5
size: NA
V: TRBV5-6
CDR3: CASSITGATQPQHF
DNA: TGTGCCAGCAGCATAACAGGGGCGACTCAGCCCCAGCATTTT

D: NA
J: TRBJ1-6
size: NA
V: TRBV2
CDR3: CASTPARNSPLHF
DNA: TGTGCCAGCACTCCCGCCAGAAATTCACCCCTCCACTTT

D: NA
J: TRBJ1-1
size: NA
V: TRBV4-3
CDR3: CASSRTSTGNTEAFF
DNA: TGCGCCAGCAGCCGAACCTCGACAGGGAACACTGAAGCTTTCTTT

D: TRBD2
J: TRBJ2-4
size: once
V: TRBV9
CDR3: CASNSGSPGAKNIQYF
DNA: TGTGCCAGCAATAGCGGGAGCCCCGGTGCCAAAAACATTCAGTACTTC

D: TRBD1
J: TRBJ1-2
size: NA
V: TRBV5-4
CDR3: CASSLEGQAANYGYTF
DNA: TGTGCCAGCAGCTTGGAAGGACAGGCCGCTAACTATGGCTACACCTTC

D: NA
J: TRBJ1-1
size: NA
V: TRBV30
CDR3: CAWTLPPTTGNTEAFF
DNA: TGTGCCTGGACCCTCCCCCCAACGACAGGGAACACTGAAGCTTTCTTT

D: NA
J: TRBJ2-2
size: NA
V: TRBV5-1
CDR3: CASSSPQATGELFF
DNA: TGCGCCAGCAGCTCCCCTCAAGCCACCGGGGAGCTGTTTTTT

D: NA
J: TRBJ1-1
size: NA
V: TRBV9
CDR3: CASSVRPENTEAFF
DNA: TGTGCCAGCAGCGTGAGGCCAGAGAACACTGAAGCTTTCTTT

D: TRBD1
J: TRBJ1-1
size: NA
V: TRBV27
CDR3: CASSSPRYGTVEAFF
DNA: TGTGCCAGCAGCTCGCCGAGGTACGGGACAGTTGAAGCTTTCTTT

D: NA
J: TRBJ2-2
size: once
V: TRBV15
CDR3: CATSLFGQRTGELFF
DNA: TGTGCCACCAGCCTATTCGGACAGCGCACCGGGGAGCTGTTTTTT

D: NA
J: TRBJ2-2
size: NA
V: TRBV10-3
CDR3: CAISEQVPGELFF
DNA: TGTGCCATCAGTGAACAGGTCCCCGGGGAGCTGTTTTTT

D: NA
J: TRBJ2-7
size: NA
V: TRBV28
CDR3: CASSFEMRSSYEQYF
DNA: TGTGCCAGCAGTTTCGAGATGAGGAGCTCCTACGAGCAGTACTTC

D: NA
J: TRBJ2-1
size: NA
V: TRBV29-1
CDR3: CSLGQHNEQFF
DNA: TGCAGCCTAGGACAGCACAATGAGCAGTTCTTC

D: NA
J: TRBJ1-2
size: NA
V: TRBV7-9
CDR3: CASSLSVGIDGYTF
DNA: TGTGCCAGCAGCTTATCGGTCGGGATTGATGGCTACACCTTC

D: NA
J: TRBJ1-5
size: many
V: TRBV5-6
CDR3: CASRTDSNQPQHF
DNA: TGTGCCAGCAGGACAGATAGCAATCAGCCCCAGCATTTT

D: NA
J: TRBJ1-2
size: NA
V: TRBV30
CDR3: CAWSWEGDYGYTF
DNA: TGTGCCTGGAGCTGGGAGGGAGACTATGGCTACACCTTC

D: NA
J: TRBJ2-2
size: NA
V: TRBV11-3
CDR3: CASSSITGELFF
DNA: TGTGCCAGCAGCTCCATTACCGGGGAGCTGTTTTTT

D: TRBD1
J: TRBJ1-3
size: few
V: TRBV28
CDR3: CASSREGADGNTIYF
DNA: TGTGCCAGCAGCCGTGAGGGGGCGGATGGAAACACCATATATTTT

D: NA
J: TRBJ1-1
size: NA
V: TRBV14
CDR3: CASSQGLGRRSRSTEAFF
DNA: TGTGCCAGCAGCCAAGGACTGGGGCGGCGCTCTCGGAGCACTGAAGCTTTCTTT

D: TRBD1
J: TRBJ2-7
size: NA
V: TRBV6-5
CDR3: CASSYLAAGGTYEQYF
DNA: TGTGCCAGCAGTTATCTCGCTGCAGGGGGAACCTACGAGCAGTACTTC